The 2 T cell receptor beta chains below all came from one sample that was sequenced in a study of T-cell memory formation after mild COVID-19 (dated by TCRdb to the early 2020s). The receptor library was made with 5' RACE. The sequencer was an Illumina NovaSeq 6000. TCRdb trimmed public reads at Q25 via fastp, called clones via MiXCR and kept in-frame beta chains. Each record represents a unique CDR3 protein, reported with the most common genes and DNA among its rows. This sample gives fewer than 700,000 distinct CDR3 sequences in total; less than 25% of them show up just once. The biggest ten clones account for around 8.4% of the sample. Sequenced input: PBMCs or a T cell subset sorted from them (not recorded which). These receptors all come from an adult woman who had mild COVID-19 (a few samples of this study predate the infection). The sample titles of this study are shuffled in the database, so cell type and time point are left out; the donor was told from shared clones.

The CDR3 loop reads CSALDPRTGGLTDTQYF. CDR3 nucleotide sequence: TGCAGTGCTTTGGATCCGAGGACAGGGGGCCTCACAGATACGCAGTATTTT. V gene TRBV20-1 combines with J gene TRBJ2-3, with 11 nucleotides matching TRBD1. The J segment lost 2 bases and the V segment lost 5 bases, leaving 12 bases of the junction unmatched. There are 17 residues in the CDR3. Germline CDR1 and CDR2: DFQATT and SNEGSKA (reference sequence).

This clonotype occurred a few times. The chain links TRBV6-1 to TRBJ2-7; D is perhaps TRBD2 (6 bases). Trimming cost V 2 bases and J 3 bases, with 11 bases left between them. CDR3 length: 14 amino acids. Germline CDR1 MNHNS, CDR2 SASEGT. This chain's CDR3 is CASSEWEADYEQYF. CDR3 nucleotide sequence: TGTGCCAGCAGTGAATGGGAGGCGGACTACGAGCAGTACTTC.